These 6 T cell receptor beta chains share one sample of origin, sequenced in a study of beta chain features in type 1 diabetes. Study-wide points: People with Type 1 diabetes carried modestly yet significantly shorter TCRB CDR3s in all four CD4+ subsets.

For these TCRs, the target antigens are not known. Expressed TCRB transcripts were sequenced because the entire RNA isolate underwent reverse transcription. Produced via immunoSEQ multiplex PCR; TCRdb's table is partial and in-frame only. The sample yields about 660,000 clones, about 14% seen once. Source material: naive CD4+ T cells from blood. These receptors were taken from a man aged 18 to 29 with type 1 diabetes.

The V gene is TRBV5-1, the J gene TRBJ2-1; 8 nucleotides line up with TRBD2. In germline, CDR1 is SGHRS, CDR2 YFSETQ. The trim removed 6 bases at V and 0 bases at J, leaving 11 bases unmatched. The CDR3 runs 17 residues. CDR3 sequence reads: CASTLEGSGSSYNEQFF. The CDR3 DNA reads as TGCGCCAGCACCCTCGAAGGAAGCGGGAGCTCCTACAATGAGCAGTTCTTC.

This clone was counted only a few times. The V call is TRBV5-1, the J call TRBJ1-1; TRBD1 agrees at 7 bases. V lost 4 bases and J lost 5; bases outside the gene matches: 8. Germline lookup yields CDR1 SGHRS and CDR2 YFSETQ. The CDR3 is 14 residues long. The CDR3 DNA is TGCGCCAGCAGCCTGACTAGACAGGGTACTGAAGCTTTCTTT. Its protein product is CASSLTRQGTEAFF.

The CDR3 bases are TGTGCCAGCAGCGGGTCTCTGAGGGGTTTGAATTCACCCCTCCACTTT. This gives the protein CASSGSLRGLNSPLHF. The chain carries TRBV9 and TRBJ1-6; possible D gene TRBD1, 5 bases. Germline CDR1 reads SGDLS; CDR2 reads YYNGEE. V gave up 3 bases and J gave up 7 bases, with 17 bases separating them. This CDR3 has 16 amino acids.

This rearrangement joins TRBV5-4 to TRBJ2-1; 13 positions match TRBD2. Germline V gene sequence: CDR1 SGHNT, CDR2 YYREEE (reference sequence). V shed 4 bases and J 0 bases; nucleotides not matched to a gene: 4. This CDR3 is built from 17 residues. The CDR3 DNA follows: TGTGCCAGCAGCAAGGGACTAGCGGGGAGCTCCTACAATGAGCAGTTCTTC. Residues: CASSKGLAGSSYNEQFF.

The chain employs TRBV5-1 and TRBJ2-2; 9 nucleotides align to TRBD1. The CDR3 sequence is 14 residues long. Germline V gene data show CDR1 as SGHRS and CDR2 as YFSETQ. V lost 4 bases to trimming and J lost 6 bases; unmatched junction nucleotides: 4. In DNA, the CDR3 is TGCGCCAGCAGCAGAAGACAGGGGGCCGGGGAGCTGTTTTTT. It is translated as CASSRRQGAGELFF. Based on the CDR3 plus reference TRBV5-1 and TRBJ2-2, the full variable domain is KAGVTQTPRYLIKTRGQQVTLSCSPISGHRSVSWYQQTPGQGLQFLFEYFSETQRNKGNFPGRFSGRQFSNSRSEMNVSTLELGDSALYLCASSRRQGAGELFFGEGSRLTVL.

This clone was detected only a few times. The CDR3 is CATSLGLAPTTDTQYF. The CDR3 coding sequence is TGTGCCACCAGCCTCGGACTAGCGCCTACCACAGATACGCAGTATTTT. The rearrangement links TRBV15 to TRBJ2-3; 9 positions agree with TRBD2. Looked up from germline, CDR1 is LNHNV and CDR2 is YYDKDF (reference sequence). After removal of 5 bases from V and 2 bases from J, the junction contained 8 bases not matched to a gene. This CDR3 spans 16 amino acids.